The TCR beta chain under discussion was sequenced for a study of memory CD4+ T cells and cytomegalovirus serostatus (dated by TCRdb to between 2018 and 2021). Background for the entire study: The cohort comprised around 35 healthy Belgian adults, 9 CMV seropositive and about 25 CMV seronegative. To replicate a published TCR-based CMV serostatus classifier, the researchers sequenced the CD4+ memory TCRbeta repertoires of a Belgian cohort whose cytomegalovirus serostatus was known. Paper-wide results and their limitations: CMV serostatus prediction reached a median bootstrapped AUC of 0.95 with the original framework and about 0.91 with a US-trained random forest. Unlike the original study, which covered naive and memory CD4+ and CD8+ populations, the Belgian study sequenced only CD4+CD45RO+ memory cells. The results were interpreted as suggesting that the CMV-associated TCR signature is largely present in the CD4+ memory repertoire. Among the roughly 160 previously reported CMV-associated TCRbeta sequences, roughly 68 showed up in the CD4+ memory repertoires, with each one found in between one and five individuals. A median bootstrapped AUC of 0.95 with a 95% CI of 0.76-1.00 was achieved on the Belgian cohort by the original-framework classifier.

V loses 0 bases, J loses 2 bases, and the germline ends lie 13 bases apart. The germline V gene yields MNHEY for CDR1 and SVGAGI for CDR2. The CDR3, cysteine through phenylalanine, is 16 amino acids long. CDR3 DNA is the only sequence kept; it has 48 bases, read in frame from the first base. Notes on this clone: Its recognized antigen is unknown. Qualities for individual bases were not recorded, and no much larger clone is one base off.

The Quick-DNA Microprep Kit was used to extract genomic DNA from the sorted cells. Amplification of TCRbeta DNA was done with the immunoSEQ hsTCRbeta kit, following the protocol from the manufacturer. An Illumina MiSeq instrument was used to sequence the TCRbeta libraries. From the authors' description of their analysis: Following removal of out-of-frame sequences, around 2.4 million distinct TCRbeta sequences were retained, with an average of around 67,000 per individual. Each individual was scored by the count of about 150 previously reported CMV-associated TCRbeta sequences and the total productive distinct TCRbeta count. A beta-binomial model was reimplemented in Python, and scikit-learn random forests with default parameters were trained on US cohort data. Classifier performance on the Belgian cohort was reported as the median AUC with percentile confidence intervals calculated over 10,000 bootstrap iterations. This immuneACCESS table, as held by TCRdb, lists in-frame sequences with V and J called but not all clones. Of the missing ones, under half trace to an unresolved V gene in checked studies; the others have no known cause. V, J and clone size are those of that table, while D and trimming were read from the DNA. The sample table records about 48,000 clones; roughly 78% of these occur just once. The top ten clonotypes cover approximately 0.78% of the sample.

A FACSAria II was used to sort memory CD4+ T cells, defined as single viable CD3+CD4+CD8-CD45RO+ cells. CMV serostatus was assessed using a Roche Elecsys assay, by which serum IgG against CMV pp150, pp28, p38 and p52 was detected. After the samples were thawed, total CD4+ T cells were enriched through positive selection using CD4 magnetic microbeads. The samples came from a separate study whose specific focus was interrogating the CD4+ T cell memory repertoire. Peripheral blood mononuclear cells were isolated and cryopreserved according to standard operating procedures, and serum was stored at -80 degrees C. The staining used CD3-PerCP (BW264/56), CD4-APC (RPA-T4), CD45RO-PE (UCHT1) and CD8-Pacific Orange (3B5) antibodies, and Sytox blue was used to exclude non-viable cells.

The receptor was derived from an adult in good health and CMV-seronegative. Sequences were obtained from memory CD4+ T cells from blood. The chain is assembled from TRBV6-5 and TRBJ1-1, with the D gene call left open. The CDR3 region has the sequence CASSYSRHSLNTEAFF. DNA sequence: TGTGCCAGCAGTTACTCAAGGCACAGCCTAAACACTGAAGCTTTCTTT.